Listed here is a single TCR beta chain. Using immunoSEQ multiplex PCR, the repertoire was profiled, and TCRdb retains in-frame clones only, with some absent. The sample has about 220,000 clones; about 95% are singletons. This entry is derived from a study of control samples from healthy donors and cancer patients. The germline CDR1 and CDR2 sequences are WNHNN and SYGVQD (reference sequence). The CDR3 loop spans 14 amino acids. V dropped 0 bases and J dropped 2 bases, with 7 bases sitting between them. The chain carries TRBV10-1 and TRBJ2-5; D is perhaps TRBD2 (6 bases). The sequenced material came from blood. This sequence was found in a man aged 50-59 years in good health. DNA of the CDR3: TGCGCCAGCAGTGAGTCTGGGGGGCAAGAGACCCAGTACTTC. This encodes CASSESGGQETQYF.